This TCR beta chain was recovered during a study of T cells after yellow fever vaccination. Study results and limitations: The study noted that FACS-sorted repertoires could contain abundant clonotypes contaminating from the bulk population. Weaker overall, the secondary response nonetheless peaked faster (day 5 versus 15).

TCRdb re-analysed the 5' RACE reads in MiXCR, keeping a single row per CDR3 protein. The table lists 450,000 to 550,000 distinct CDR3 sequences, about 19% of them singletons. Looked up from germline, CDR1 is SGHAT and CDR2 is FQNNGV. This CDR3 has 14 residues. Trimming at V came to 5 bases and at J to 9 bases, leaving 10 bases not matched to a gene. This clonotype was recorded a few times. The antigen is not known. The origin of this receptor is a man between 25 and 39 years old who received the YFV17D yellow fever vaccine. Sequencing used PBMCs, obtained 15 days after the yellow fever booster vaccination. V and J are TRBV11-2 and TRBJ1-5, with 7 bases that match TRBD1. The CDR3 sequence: CASSPTDRSLPQHF. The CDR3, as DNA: TGTGCCAGCAGCCCAACGGACAGGTCATTGCCCCAGCATTTT.